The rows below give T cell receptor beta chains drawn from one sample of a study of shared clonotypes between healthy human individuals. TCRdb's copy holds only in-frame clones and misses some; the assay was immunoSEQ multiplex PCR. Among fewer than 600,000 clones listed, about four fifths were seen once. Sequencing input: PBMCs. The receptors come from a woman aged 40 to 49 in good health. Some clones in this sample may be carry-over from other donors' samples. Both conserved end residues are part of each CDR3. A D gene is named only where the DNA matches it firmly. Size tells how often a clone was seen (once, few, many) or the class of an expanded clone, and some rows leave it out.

CDR3nt: TGTGCCAGCAGGAATGCCGGGACTAGGTACGTTGAGCAGTTCTTC; CDR3aa: CASRNAGTRYVEQFF; d_gene: TRBD2; j_gene: TRBJ2-1; v_gene: TRBV28; abundance: .
CDR3nt: TGTGCCAGCAGCCGGGACAGGGTTTCACCCCTCCACTTT; CDR3aa: CASSRDRVSPLHF; d_gene: TRBD1; j_gene: TRBJ1-6; v_gene: TRBV28; abundance: .
CDR3nt: TGTGCCAGTAGTATACTCCGGACGAACACCGGGGAGCTGTTTTTT; CDR3aa: CASSILRTNTGELFF; d_gene: .; j_gene: TRBJ2-2; v_gene: TRBV19; abundance: .
CDR3nt: TGTGCCAGCAGCCCATGGGCAGACCTTAACAATGAGCAGTTCTTC; CDR3aa: CASSPWADLNNEQFF; d_gene: .; j_gene: TRBJ2-1; v_gene: TRBV7-3; abundance: .
CDR3nt: TGTGCCAGCAGTGATAGGGGGGCAACCACTGAAGCTTTCTTT; CDR3aa: CASSDRGATTEAFF; d_gene: .; j_gene: TRBJ1-1; v_gene: TRBV25-1; abundance: .
CDR3nt: TGCGCCAGCAGCTCTCGGGGGAGGAGGGATGAAGAACTGTTTTTT; CDR3aa: CASSSRGRRDEELFF; d_gene: .; j_gene: TRBJ1-4; v_gene: TRBV5-1; abundance: .
CDR3nt: TGTGCCAGCTCACCACGTGGGGCTGTTTACGAGCAGTACTTC; CDR3aa: CASSPRGAVYEQYF; d_gene: .; j_gene: TRBJ2-7; v_gene: TRBV18; abundance: .
CDR3nt: TGTGCCAGCAGCCAAATTCAGGGTCAAGCTTTCTTT; CDR3aa: CASSQIQGQAFF; d_gene: .; j_gene: TRBJ1-1; v_gene: TRBV7-8; abundance: many
CDR3nt: TGTGCCAGCAGCTTGCACGGATCTCAAGAGACCCAGTACTTC; CDR3aa: CASSLHGSQETQYF; d_gene: .; j_gene: TRBJ2-5; v_gene: TRBV7-9; abundance: .
CDR3nt: TGTGCCAGCAGTTTATTCTATGGCTACACCTTC; CDR3aa: CASSLFYGYTF; d_gene: .; j_gene: TRBJ1-2; v_gene: TRBV28; abundance: .
CDR3nt: TGTGCCAGCAGCCCCGTTTTCCGATATGAGCAGTTCTTC; CDR3aa: CASSPVFRYEQFF; d_gene: .; j_gene: TRBJ2-1; v_gene: TRBV28; abundance: .
CDR3nt: TGTGCCAGCAGTGGGGGCGGACGCAATCAGCCCCAGCATTTT; CDR3aa: CASSGGGRNQPQHF; d_gene: .; j_gene: TRBJ1-5; v_gene: TRBV2; abundance: .
CDR3nt: TGTGCCAGCAGCCGTCTGGGGGGTGGCTACACCTTC; CDR3aa: CASSRLGGGYTF; d_gene: .; j_gene: TRBJ1-2; v_gene: TRBV7-2; abundance: .
CDR3nt: TGTGCCAGCTCACCACGGCCAAACACCTACGAGCAGTACTTC; CDR3aa: CASSPRPNTYEQYF; d_gene: .; j_gene: TRBJ2-7; v_gene: TRBV18; abundance: .
CDR3nt: TGTGCCAGCAGCGGGAGTCGCACCGGGGAGCTGTTTTTT; CDR3aa: CASSGSRTGELFF; d_gene: .; j_gene: TRBJ2-2; v_gene: TRBV6-4; abundance: .
CDR3nt: TGTGCCAGCAGCGAGACGGCTTACAGCAATCAGCCCCAGCATTTT; CDR3aa: CASSETAYSNQPQHF; d_gene: .; j_gene: TRBJ1-5; v_gene: TRBV9; abundance: many
CDR3nt: TGTGCCACCAGCAGAGGGGCTGAGGCAGATACGCAGTATTTT; CDR3aa: CATSRGAEADTQYF; d_gene: .; j_gene: TRBJ2-3; v_gene: TRBV15; abundance: once
CDR3nt: TGTGCCAGCAGCAAAGGTAGTCCCAATCAGCCCCAGCATTTT; CDR3aa: CASSKGSPNQPQHF; d_gene: .; j_gene: TRBJ1-5; v_gene: TRBV21-1; abundance: .
CDR3nt: TGTGCCAGCAGTCCGGGCCTGGACACCGGGGAGCTGTTTTTT; CDR3aa: CASSPGLDTGELFF; d_gene: .; j_gene: TRBJ2-2; v_gene: TRBV28; abundance: .
CDR3nt: TGTGCCAGCAGTTCCTTGACGGAAAAACTGTTTTTT; CDR3aa: CASSSLTEKLFF; d_gene: .; j_gene: TRBJ1-4; v_gene: TRBV28; abundance: .
CDR3nt: TGTGCCGGGGGACAGGGTAATTCACCCCTCCACTTT; CDR3aa: CAGGQGNSPLHF; d_gene: TRBD1; j_gene: TRBJ1-6; v_gene: TRBV30; abundance: .
CDR3nt: TGCAGTGCTAGCGGGCTGGGGACCCAGTACTTC; CDR3aa: CSASGLGTQYF; d_gene: .; j_gene: TRBJ2-5; v_gene: TRBV20-1; abundance: .
CDR3nt: TGTGCCAGCAGCTCGGGACTAGCACAGCAATTTGGCGGGGAGCTGTTTTTT; CDR3aa: CASSSGLAQQFGGELFF; d_gene: TRBD2; j_gene: TRBJ2-2; v_gene: TRBV7-3; abundance: .
CDR3nt: TGTGCCTGGGACCTAGCGGGAGGGGTTACGCAGTATTTT; CDR3aa: CAWDLAGGVTQYF; d_gene: TRBD2; j_gene: TRBJ2-3; v_gene: TRBV30; abundance: .
CDR3nt: TGTGCCAGCAGTTCGAATTCACCCCTCCACTTT; CDR3aa: CASSSNSPLHF; d_gene: .; j_gene: TRBJ1-6; v_gene: TRBV28; abundance: many
CDR3nt: TGTGCCAGCAGCTTCCTAGCGGGAGTCGGCACAGATACGCAGTATTTT; CDR3aa: CASSFLAGVGTDTQYF; d_gene: TRBD2; j_gene: TRBJ2-3; v_gene: TRBV5-8; abundance: .
CDR3nt: TGTGCCAGCAGCTCTATAGCGGGAGCCGGCAATGAGCAGTTCTTC; CDR3aa: CASSSIAGAGNEQFF; d_gene: TRBD2; j_gene: TRBJ2-1; v_gene: TRBV13; abundance: .
CDR3nt: TGTGCCAGCAGCGATCTCGAGACCCAGTACTTC; CDR3aa: CASSDLETQYF; d_gene: .; j_gene: TRBJ2-5; v_gene: TRBV7-9; abundance: .
CDR3nt: TGTGCCACCAGCAGAGACCTGTGGCAAAGGGTGTCGGGGGAGCAGTACTTC; CDR3aa: CATSRDLWQRVSGEQYF; d_gene: .; j_gene: TRBJ2-7; v_gene: TRBV15; abundance: once
CDR3nt: TGTGCCAGCAGTCAACTAGCGGCCAGCACAGATACGCAGTATTTT; CDR3aa: CASSQLAASTDTQYF; d_gene: TRBD2; j_gene: TRBJ2-3; v_gene: TRBV2; abundance: .
CDR3nt: TGTGCCAGCAGTTCTAGCGGGAGGCTCCGATCCGTACGCGAAGAGACCCAGTACTTC; CDR3aa: CASSSSGRLRSVREETQYF; d_gene: TRBD2; j_gene: TRBJ2-5; v_gene: TRBV28; abundance: once
CDR3nt: TGTGCCAGCAGCGTAGGGACTAGCGGGAGGGCCGAGCAGTTCTTC; CDR3aa: CASSVGTSGRAEQFF; d_gene: TRBD2; j_gene: TRBJ2-1; v_gene: TRBV9; abundance: few
CDR3nt: TGCGCCAGCAGCCAAGGAGGGGCAAGGGGCAATCAGCCCCAGCATTTT; CDR3aa: CASSQGGARGNQPQHF; d_gene: .; j_gene: TRBJ1-5; v_gene: TRBV4-1; abundance: .
CDR3nt: TGCGCCAGCAGTTCTAGTGGGAATTTCTACGAGCAGTACTTC; CDR3aa: CASSSSGNFYEQYF; d_gene: .; j_gene: TRBJ2-7; v_gene: TRBV5-1; abundance: .
CDR3nt: TGTGCCAGCAGCCTAGACACGGCCTACGAGCAGTACTTC; CDR3aa: CASSLDTAYEQYF; d_gene: .; j_gene: TRBJ2-7; v_gene: TRBV11-2; abundance: .
CDR3nt: TGTGCCAGCAGTTCGCGGGGGGCGGATGGGGCCAACGTCCTGACTTTC; CDR3aa: CASSSRGADGANVLTF; d_gene: TRBD2; j_gene: TRBJ2-6; v_gene: TRBV6-5; abundance: few
CDR3nt: TGTGCCAGCAGCGTAAGGGACAGGGGGATGTGGGACACTGAAGCTTTCTTT; CDR3aa: CASSVRDRGMWDTEAFF; d_gene: TRBD1; j_gene: TRBJ1-1; v_gene: TRBV9; abundance: few
CDR3nt: TGTGCCAGCAGCCCCTGGCCAGATAACTATGGCTACACCTTC; CDR3aa: CASSPWPDNYGYTF; d_gene: .; j_gene: TRBJ1-2; v_gene: TRBV7-9; abundance: .
CDR3nt: TGTGCCAGCAGTACCCTTGGAGGGGGCACAGATACGCAGTATTTT; CDR3aa: CASSTLGGGTDTQYF; d_gene: .; j_gene: TRBJ2-3; v_gene: TRBV28; abundance: .
CDR3nt: TGCGCCAGCAGCCCCGGGACTAGCGGGAGGAGGATGGTGGGCTACAATGAGCAGTTCTTC; CDR3aa: CASSPGTSGRRMVGYNEQFF; d_gene: TRBD2; j_gene: TRBJ2-1; v_gene: TRBV4-3; abundance: .
CDR3nt: TGTGCCAGCAGCACCGGACAGGGAGGGAATCAGCCCCAGCATTTT; CDR3aa: CASSTGQGGNQPQHF; d_gene: TRBD1; j_gene: TRBJ1-5; v_gene: TRBV7-8; abundance: .
CDR3nt: TGCGCCAGCAGCCGAATCAGCACAGGAGCTAAAGAGACCCAGTACTTC; CDR3aa: CASSRISTGAKETQYF; d_gene: .; j_gene: TRBJ2-5; v_gene: TRBV5-1; abundance: .
CDR3nt: TGTGCCAGCAGTCCTAGCGGATACTCCTACGAGCAGTACTTC; CDR3aa: CASSPSGYSYEQYF; d_gene: TRBD2; j_gene: TRBJ2-7; v_gene: TRBV27; abundance: few
CDR3nt: TGCGCCAGCAGCCAAGGCCTTACAGGGAACACTGAAGCTTTCTTT; CDR3aa: CASSQGLTGNTEAFF; d_gene: .; j_gene: TRBJ1-1; v_gene: TRBV4-1; abundance: many
CDR3nt: TGTGCTAGCAGTGACAGCGAGGGGGATACGCAGTATTTT; CDR3aa: CASSDSEGDTQYF; d_gene: .; j_gene: TRBJ2-3; v_gene: TRBV7-7; abundance: .
CDR3nt: TGTGCCAGCAGCTTAGAACTTGCAGGGCTGAACACTGAAGCTTTCTTT; CDR3aa: CASSLELAGLNTEAFF; d_gene: .; j_gene: TRBJ1-1; v_gene: TRBV11-2; abundance: .
CDR3nt: TGTGCCAGCCGGGACAGACCGATCTATGGCTACACCTTC; CDR3aa: CASRDRPIYGYTF; d_gene: .; j_gene: TRBJ1-2; v_gene: TRBV21-1; abundance: .
CDR3nt: TGTGCCAGCAGCCATAGTCGCGATCAGCCCCAGCATTTT; CDR3aa: CASSHSRDQPQHF; d_gene: .; j_gene: TRBJ1-5; v_gene: TRBV14; abundance: .
CDR3nt: TGTGCCAGTAGTATTGGCGGGAGGGCCTACGAGCAGTACTTC; CDR3aa: CASSIGGRAYEQYF; d_gene: TRBD2; j_gene: TRBJ2-7; v_gene: TRBV19; abundance: .
CDR3nt: TGTGCCAGCAGTGGCGGGACAGGGGCCCAAGAGACCCAGTACTTC; CDR3aa: CASSGGTGAQETQYF; d_gene: TRBD1; j_gene: TRBJ2-5; v_gene: TRBV2; abundance: .
CDR3nt: TGCGCCAGCAGCTTGTTACCGACTAGCGCCCCGGGCAATGAGCAGTTCTTC; CDR3aa: CASSLLPTSAPGNEQFF; d_gene: TRBD2; j_gene: TRBJ2-1; v_gene: TRBV5-1; abundance: .
CDR3nt: TGTGCCAGAGCCTGGAGGCAGATCCTACTTGAAGCTTTCTTT; CDR3aa: CARAWRQILLEAFF; d_gene: .; j_gene: TRBJ1-1; v_gene: TRBV21-1; abundance: few